These 10 T cell receptor beta chains were sequenced from one sample in a study of T cell changes during pregnancy in multiple sclerosis. TCRdb's table, derived via immunoSEQ multiplex PCR, lists solely in-frame clones and lacks some. The sample lists 50,000 to 60,000 clones, around 89% seen once, with approximately 0.58% in the top ten. The specimen comprised CD4+ T cells from peripheral blood mononuclear cells, sampled in the first trimester of pregnancy. The receptor source for this set is a female donor with multiple sclerosis, enrolled in a pregnancy study.

The chain joins TRBV7-2 to TRBJ2-5, with D perhaps TRBD1 (5 bases). Per the germline V gene, CDR1 is SGHTA and CDR2 is FQGNSA. V lost 7 bases, J lost 5 bases, and 20 bases lay in between. The CDR3 sequence is 15 residues long. This CDR3 reads CASTQRLGARETQYF. The CDR3 nucleotides are TGTGCCAGCACCCAGAGGCTAGGGGCCAGGGAGACCCAGTACTTC.

V and J are TRBV14 and TRBJ2-1; perhaps TRBD2 as D (6 bases). Per the germline V gene, CDR1 is SGHDN and CDR2 is FVKESK. V was shortened by 1 base and J by 6 bases, with 10 bases between the two germline ends. The CDR3 spans 14 residues. This CDR3 reads CASSQGLEPNEQFF. The CDR3 nucleotides are TGTGCCAGCAGCCAAGGACTAGAACCCAATGAGCAGTTCTTC.

The chain carries TRBV5-1 and TRBJ2-1; D perhaps matches TRBD1 (6 bases). V was shortened by 4 bases and J by 5 bases, with 10 bases between the two germline ends. The CDR3 has 13 amino acids. Germline V gives CDR1 SGHRS, CDR2 YFSETQ. The CDR3 DNA is TGCGCCAGCAGCATAGGACAGAACAATGAGCAGTTCTTC. This gives the protein CASSIGQNNEQFF.

This chain uses TRBV5-1 with TRBJ2-1; 10 bases map to TRBD2. Germline CDR1 is SGHRS and CDR2 is YFSETQ. The junction had 5 bases not matched to a gene; V was cut back by 4 bases and J by 4 bases. CDR3 size: 15 residues. The CDR3 nucleotides read TGCGCCAGCAGCCCAATAGCGGGGGGTTACAATGAGCAGTTCTTC. Its translation is CASSPIAGGYNEQFF.

The DNA of the CDR3 is TGTGCCAGCAGCCAAGATAGGGCTAGCGCGATAAGCACAGATACGCAGTATTTT. This translates into CASSQDRASAISTDTQYF. The chain employs TRBV4-2 and TRBJ2-3; perhaps TRBD2 as D (6 bases). Trimming pared 0 bases from V and 0 bases from J, leaving 16 bases between. This CDR3 has 18 amino acids. The germline CDR1 and CDR2 sequences are LGHNA and YNFKEQ.

This clone was counted a few times. The gene calls are TRBV7-2 and TRBJ1-2; 9 positions match TRBD1. J gave up 8 bases and V 1 base, and 8 bases lay outside the gene matches. CDR3 length equals 15 residues. Germline V gene data show CDR1 as SGHTA and CDR2 as FQGNSA. The CDR3 bases are TGTGCCAGCAGCTTAGACTCTGGGACAGGGAAAGGCTACACCTTC. Residues: CASSLDSGTGKGYTF.

This sequence joins TRBV28 and TRBJ1-4; D not resolved. V shed 8 bases and J shed 7 bases, with 5 bases lying between them. Germline V gene sequence: CDR1 MDHEN, CDR2 SYDVKM. CDR3 size: 10 residues. The CDR3 spells CASSGEKLFF. CDR3 DNA sequence: TGTGCCAGCTCAGGTGAAAAACTGTTTTTT.

CDR3 in DNA: TGCGCCAGCAGCTTGGGGGGGACGGGACAGATTAAGGCCTATGGCTACACCTTC. As protein: CASSLGGTGQIKAYGYTF. V usage is TRBV5-1 and J usage is TRBJ1-2; 7 bases agree with TRBD1. V lost 0 bases to trimming and J lost 4 bases; unmatched junction nucleotides: 15. Germline CDR1 is SGHRS and CDR2 is YFSETQ. The CDR3 totals 18 residues.

The table lists this clone with a count of one. The chain couples TRBV7-6 to TRBJ2-1; 9 bases align to TRBD2. The CDR3 has 15 amino acids. V was pared by 7 bases and J by 8 bases, with 12 bases of the junction left unmatched. Germline CDR1 and CDR2: SGHVS and FNYEAQ. The CDR3, as DNA: TGTGCCAGCATGTCGAGGCTAGCGGGGAACTATGAGCAGTTCTTC. Translating gives CASMSRLAGNYEQFF.

The chain recombines TRBV11-3 with TRBJ1-1, with 8 bases lining up with TRBD1. J lost 1 base, V lost 4 bases, and 5 bases had no gene match. The CDR3 is made up of 15 amino acids. Germline CDR1 SGHNT, CDR2 YENEEA. This chain's CDR3 is CASSSRTGRNTEAFF. DNA of the CDR3: TGTGCCAGCAGCTCAAGGACAGGGAGGAACACTGAAGCTTTCTTT. Full variable domain (remainder filled in from reference TRBV11-3 and TRBJ1-1): EAGVVQSPRYKIIEKKQPVAFWCNPISGHNTLYWYLQNLGQGPELLIRYENEEAVDDSQLPKDRFSAERLKGVDSTLKIQPAELGDSAVYLCASSSRTGRNTEAFFGQGTRLTVV.